Below, 32 T cell receptor beta chains from the same sample are listed, as sequenced in a study of cytomegalovirus exposure and HLA in healthy donors. PCR was performed using 60 Vbeta and 13 Jbeta primers. TCRdb keeps only in-frame clones here, not all; method: immunoSEQ multiplex PCR. The sample records under 100,000 clones, 76% being singletons. Sequencing used PBMCs. These receptors all stem from a man aged 35 to 55 in good health and CMV-seronegative.

This clone was seen only a few times. The chain joins TRBV28 to TRBJ1-2; D unclear. Trimming removed 6 bases at V and 0 bases at J, with 14 bases between. Looked up from germline, CDR1 is MDHEN and CDR2 is SYDVKM. The CDR3 covers 15 residues. The chain's CDR3 is CASSHPEHTNYGYTF. CDR3 sequence (DNA): TGTGCCAGCAGCCACCCGGAGCATACTAACTATGGCTACACCTTC.

The chain employs TRBV9 and TRBJ1-5, with TRBD1 identical over 7 bases. Germline CDR1 SGDLS, CDR2 YYNGEE. V gave up 4 bases and J gave up 3 bases; unmatched junction bases: 10. The CDR3 has 16 amino acids. The CDR3 region has the DNA TGTGCCAGCAGCCCCGACCCGACAGGGATCAATCAGCCCCAGCATTTT. As protein: CASSPDPTGINQPQHF.

This clone was found a few times. Compared with germline, one end of the junction differs, possibly owing to a read error. This chain links TRBV20-1 with TRBJ1-6; D is perhaps TRBD1 (6 bases). CDR1 is DFQATT, CDR2 SNEGSKA, per germline (reference sequence). CDR3 size: 10 residues. The CDR3 is CRATGGGGSF. Here the CDR3 DNA reads TGCAGAGCAACGGGGGGCGGAGGAAGCTTT.

The rearrangement uses TRBV2 and TRBJ1-6, with a possible D match to TRBD1 (6 bases). Trimming took off 9 bases at V and 1 base at J, with 13 bases between the two ends. CDR3 length: 15 amino acids. Germline V gene sequence: CDR1 SNHLY, CDR2 FYNNEI. The CDR3 sequence: CASEGGGSYNSPLHF. The CDR3, as DNA: TGTGCCAGTGAGGGAGGGGGTTCCTATAATTCACCCCTCCACTTT.

This sequence joins TRBV7-3 and TRBJ2-3, with D unresolved. Germline V gene sequence: CDR1 SGHTA, CDR2 FQGTGA. This CDR3 is 13 amino acids long. Trimming shortened V by 5 bases and J by 4 bases, and 10 bases separated the two germline ends. This CDR3 is CASSQSVADTQYF. As DNA, the CDR3 is TGTGCCAGCAGCCAAAGCGTAGCAGATACGCAGTATTTT. The whole variable domain, filled in from reference TRBV7-3 and TRBJ2-3, reads GAGVSQTPSNKVTEKGKYVELRCDPISGHTALYWYRQSLGQGPEFLIYFQGTGAADDSGLPNDRFFAVRPEGSVSTLKIQRTERGDSAVYLCASSQSVADTQYFGPGTRLTVL.

This clone was detected only once. The rearrangement uses TRBV28 and TRBJ2-7, with D possibly matching TRBD2 (7 bases). In germline, CDR1 is MDHEN, CDR2 SYDVKM. The CDR3 has 15 residues. With 6 bases removed from V and 4 bases from J, the gap between germline ends came to 19 bases. The CDR3 here is CASSLRGGPRYEQYF. The CDR3 coding sequence is TGTGCCAGCAGCTTGAGGGGGGGGCCCCGTTACGAGCAGTACTTC.

The table lists this clone with a few counts. This chain connects TRBV9 to TRBJ2-7; TRBD1 agrees at 7 bases. The CDR3 has 14 residues. V lost 4 bases, J lost 2 bases, and 6 bases stayed unmatched. From germline, CDR1 is SGDLS and CDR2 YYNGEE. The CDR3 reads CASSLETGTYEQYF. As DNA, the CDR3 is TGTGCCAGCAGCTTAGAGACAGGGACCTACGAGCAGTACTTC.

This clone was seen a few times. CDR3 sequence reads: CASTGNQRSGGYEQYF. The DNA for the CDR3 is TGTGCCAGCACCGGGAACCAACGGAGCGGAGGGTACGAGCAGTACTTC. The chain uses TRBV28 and TRBJ2-7, with D possibly being TRBD2 (6 bases). CDR1 and CDR2 from the germline V gene are MDHEN and SYDVKM. Trimming took 7 bases from V and 4 from J, leaving 23 bases between them. CDR3 length: 16 residues.

The J gene is TRBJ2-5, the V gene TRBV20-1; D remains unclear. The V gene lost 6 bases and the J gene lost 5 bases, with 7 bases spanning the gap. CDR1 is DFQATT, CDR2 SNEGSKA, per germline (reference sequence). This CDR3 region has 10 residues. This chain's CDR3 is CSARSETQYF. The DNA for the CDR3 is TGCAGTGCGCGGTCGGAGACCCAGTACTTC.

This clone was observed a few times. The chain uses TRBV4-2 and TRBJ2-1, with unresolved D. Trimming removed 0 bases at V and 7 bases at J, with 7 bases between. Looked up from germline, CDR1 is LGHNA and CDR2 is YNFKEQ. This CDR3 spans 13 amino acids. CDR3 amino acids: CASSQDFQNEQFF. The CDR3 DNA reads TGTGCCAGCAGCCAAGATTTCCAGAATGAGCAGTTCTTC.

The CDR3 DNA is TGTGCCAGCAGCTTGGAATACAGGGTGGGTGGCAATCAGCCCCAGCATTTT. The encoded protein is CASSLEYRVGGNQPQHF. The chain recombines TRBV7-2 with TRBJ1-5; tentative D call: TRBD1 (6 bases). The CDR3 spans 17 residues. Trimming left V 3 bases short and J 2 bases short, with 17 bases between. Germline V gives CDR1 SGHTA, CDR2 FQGNSA.

Only a few counts were recorded for this clone. The chain is built from TRBV6-6 and TRBJ2-2, with 7 bases identical to TRBD1. J was trimmed by 8 bases and V by 5 bases; bases with no gene match: 8. This CDR3 region has 14 residues. Germline V gene data show CDR1 as MNHNY and CDR2 as SVGAGI (reference sequence). CDR3 nucleotides: TGTGCCAGCAGTCATACAGGGGAAGGGGGGGAGCTGTTTTTT. Translated, it gives CASSHTGEGGELFF.

This chain links TRBV9 with TRBJ1-2, with D perhaps matching TRBD1 (5 bases). V lost 8 bases and J 5 bases, leaving 19 bases between the germline ends. Germline V gene lookup returns CDR1 SGDLS and CDR2 YYNGEE. The CDR3 totals 14 residues. As DNA, the CDR3 is TGTGCCAGTAGACAGTCGGAGACCGTTTATGGCTACACCTTC. It is translated as CASRQSETVYGYTF.

This chain links TRBV10-3 with TRBJ2-3; a weak D match, TRBD1 (6 bases). The germline gives CDR1 ENHRY, CDR2 SYGVKD. V was clipped by 10 bases and J by 7 bases, with 18 bases between them. The CDR3 is 13 residues long. The CDR3 here is CATEVQGLNTQYF. For the CDR3, the DNA is TGTGCCACCGAGGTACAGGGTCTGAATACGCAGTATTTT.

The chain employs TRBV10-2 and TRBJ2-7; 7 positions agree with TRBD1. In germline, CDR1 is WSHSY, CDR2 SAAADI. Trimming removed 4 bases from V and 4 bases from J; junction bases left unmatched: 7. The CDR3 consists of 14 residues. The CDR3 coding sequence is TGCGCCAGCAGTGTTTTGACAGGGTCTTACGAGCAGTACTTC. Protein sequence: CASSVLTGSYEQYF.

The rearrangement joins TRBV9 to TRBJ1-6; 7 nucleotides match TRBD1. V shed 4 bases and J 8 bases; nucleotides not matched to a gene: 18. The germline CDR1 and CDR2 sequences are SGDLS and YYNGEE. The CDR3 contains 18 residues. CDR3 in DNA: TGTGCCAGCAGCACACCGTTACAGGGGCTGAGGGAAGATTCACCCCTCCACTTT. Residues: CASSTPLQGLREDSPLHF.

Only one count was recorded for this clone. The chain employs TRBV7-9 and TRBJ2-3; 8 nucleotides align to TRBD1. The junction had 2 bases not matched to a gene; V was cut back by 9 bases and J by 0 bases. Germline V CDR1 and CDR2: SEHNR, FQNEAQ (reference sequence). This CDR3 spans 13 amino acids. CDR3 sequence reads: CARGDRSTDTQYF. CDR3 in DNA: TGTGCCAGGGGGGACAGGAGCACAGATACGCAGTATTTT.

The CDR3 DNA reads TGTGCCAGCAGCTTCGGCAGGGATGCAGATACGCAGTATTTT. Its protein is CASSFGRDADTQYF. The V gene is TRBV5-6, the J gene TRBJ2-3, with a tentative D call TRBD1 (5 bases). The V end was cut by 2 bases, the J end by 4 bases, with 11 bases between. CDR1 SGHDT and CDR2 YYEEEE come from the germline V gene. CDR3 size: 14 residues.

This clone was detected once. The chain couples TRBV4-3 to TRBJ2-7; D might be TRBD1 (6 bases). This CDR3 spans 16 amino acids. Trimming stripped 1 base from V and 0 bases from J, with 13 bases between. Germline lookup yields CDR1 LGHNA and CDR2 YSLEER. The CDR3 nucleotides read TGCGCCAGCAGCCAAGGCAGGGGCCCTCTCTCCTACGAGCAGTACTTC. Protein sequence: CASSQGRGPLSYEQYF.

CDR3 sequence reads: CASSQGTSGGPGNNEQFF. DNA of the CDR3: TGCGCCAGCAGCCAAGGGACTAGCGGGGGGCCAGGCAACAATGAGCAGTTCTTC. The rearrangement uses TRBV4-1 and TRBJ2-1, with 14 bases identical to TRBD2. The CDR3 extends over 18 amino acids. CDR1 is MGHRA and CDR2 is YSYEKL in the germline V gene. With V trimmed by 1 base and J by 5 bases, 7 bases remained unmatched.

The genes are TRBV19 and TRBJ2-7; 7 nucleotides match TRBD1. The V gene's germline CDR1 is LNHDA and CDR2 SQIVND (reference sequence). V lost 6 bases, J lost 5 bases, and 10 bases stayed unmatched. This CDR3 comprises 14 residues. The CDR3 here is CASSRQGNVHEQYF. CDR3 sequence (DNA): TGTGCCAGTAGCCGACAGGGTAACGTCCACGAGCAGTACTTC.

The rearrangement links TRBV5-1 to TRBJ2-3; a weak D match, TRBD2 (6 bases). This CDR3 region has 15 residues. Germline CDR1 is SGHRS and CDR2 is YFSETQ. Deletions cut 2 bases from V and 0 bases from J, with 10 bases between. The CDR3 DNA follows: TGCGCCAGCAGCTTAGCGGGCGGTAGCACAGATACGCAGTATTTT. Translated: CASSLAGGSTDTQYF. Full variable domain (missing parts from reference TRBV5-1 and TRBJ2-3): KAGVTQTPRYLIKTRGQQVTLSCSPISGHRSVSWYQQTPGQGLQFLFEYFSETQRNKGNFPGRFSGRQFSNSRSEMNVSTLELGDSALYLCASSLAGGSTDTQYFGPGTRLTVL.

CDR3 coding DNA: TGTGCCAGCAGCCCCCAGGGGGCCTCTGGAAACACCATATATTTT. This codes for CASSPQGASGNTIYF. J is TRBJ1-3 and V is TRBV7-9; TRBD1 agrees at 8 bases. Germline V gene data show CDR1 as SEHNR and CDR2 as FQNEAQ (reference sequence). The CDR3 loop spans 15 amino acids. Trimming cost V 5 bases and J 0 bases; bases outside gene matches: 3.

There are a few counts of this clone. The J gene is TRBJ2-3, the V gene TRBV10-3, with 11 bases matching TRBD2. This CDR3 is built from 17 residues. The germline CDR1 and CDR2 sequences are ENHRY and SYGVKD. V lost 4 bases, J lost 1 base, and 7 bases stayed unmatched. DNA of the CDR3: TGTGCCATCAGTGGGACTAGCGGGTCCTCCGGCACAGATACGCAGTATTTT. Translating gives CAISGTSGSSGTDTQYF.

J is TRBJ1-6 and V is TRBV6-6; 7 bases agree with TRBD1. Trimming at V came to 6 bases and at J to 7 bases, leaving 6 bases not matched to a gene. The CDR3 loop spans 14 amino acids. Germline V gene lookup returns CDR1 MNHNY and CDR2 SVGAGI (reference sequence). DNA for the CDR3: TGTGCCAGCAGATTTACAGGGGCCAATTCACCCCTCCACTTT. It encodes CASRFTGANSPLHF.

This clone was seen a few times. The V gene is TRBV6-5, the J gene TRBJ1-4, with a possible D match to TRBD1 (5 bases). CDR3 length: 14 residues. CDR1 is MNHEY, CDR2 SVGAGI, per germline. V lost 5 bases to trimming and J lost 6 bases, with 13 bases between them. CDR3 in amino acids: CASSRRGTYEKLFF. The CDR3 DNA is TGTGCCAGCAGTAGACGGGGGACCTATGAAAAACTGTTTTTT.

This clone was observed a single time. The V call is TRBV5-1, the J call TRBJ2-3, with D uncertain. V lost 0 bases and J 4 bases, leaving 9 bases between the germline ends. Germline CDR1 and CDR2: SGHRS and YFSETQ. CDR3 size: 14 residues. The CDR3 loop is CASSLDGAADTQYF. CDR3 bases: TGCGCCAGCAGCTTGGATGGAGCAGCAGATACGCAGTATTTT.

The J gene is TRBJ2-7, the V gene TRBV5-1; D call uncertain. Trimming stripped 5 bases from V and 0 bases from J, with 6 bases between. The CDR3 length is 12 residues. Germline CDR1 SGHRS, CDR2 YFSETQ. The CDR3 here is CASSQFSYEQYF. In DNA form, the CDR3 reads TGCGCCAGCAGTCAGTTCTCCTACGAGCAGTACTTC.

Only a few counts were recorded for this clone. V is TRBV6-5 and J is TRBJ2-7, with D possibly being TRBD1 (6 bases). From germline, CDR1 is MNHEY and CDR2 SVGAGI. V lost 2 bases, J lost 5 bases, and 13 bases lay in between. The CDR3 runs to 14 residues. This CDR3 is CASSYREGGNEQYF. In nucleotides, the CDR3 is TGTGCCAGCAGTTACAGGGAAGGGGGTAACGAGCAGTACTTC.

The chain employs TRBV2 and TRBJ2-2, with TRBD2 identical over 8 bases. The CDR3 runs to 14 residues. V trimming: 8 bases; J trimming: 5 bases; junction bases outside the gene matches: 7. In germline, CDR1 is SNHLY, CDR2 FYNNEI. Written as DNA, the CDR3 is TGTGCCAGCGTCGCGGGGGGCTATACCGGGGAGCTGTTTTTT. Translating it yields CASVAGGYTGELFF.

The chain couples TRBV10-1 to TRBJ2-2, with 9 bases aligning to TRBD1. Germline V lookup: CDR1 WNHNN, CDR2 SYGVQD (reference sequence). The CDR3 extends over 17 amino acids. The junction had 6 bases not matched to a gene; V was cut back by 0 bases and J by 4 bases. The CDR3 loop is CASSESPGQGFTGELFF. In DNA form, the CDR3 reads TGCGCCAGCAGTGAGTCTCCGGGACAGGGATTCACCGGGGAGCTGTTTTTT.

V gene TRBV7-2 combines with J gene TRBJ2-5; D perhaps matches TRBD1 (5 bases). CDR3 size: 15 residues. Germline V gene data show CDR1 as SGHTA and CDR2 as FQGNSA. V lost 2 bases to trimming and J lost 2 bases, with 12 bases between them. The CDR3, as DNA: TGTGCCAGCAGCTTAACCCAGGGATTACAAGAGACCCAGTACTTC. Its protein is CASSLTQGLQETQYF.